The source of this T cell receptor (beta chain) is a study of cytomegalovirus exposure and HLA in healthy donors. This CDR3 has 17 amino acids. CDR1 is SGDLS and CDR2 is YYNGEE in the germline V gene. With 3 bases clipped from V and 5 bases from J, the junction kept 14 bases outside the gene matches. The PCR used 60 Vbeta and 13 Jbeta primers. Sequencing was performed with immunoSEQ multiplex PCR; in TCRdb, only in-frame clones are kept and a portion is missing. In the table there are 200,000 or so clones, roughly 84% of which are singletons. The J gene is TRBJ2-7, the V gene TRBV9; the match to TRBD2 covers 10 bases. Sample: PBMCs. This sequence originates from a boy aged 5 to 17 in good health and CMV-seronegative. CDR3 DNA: TGTGCCAGCAGCGACAGGGCCACAGCGGGAGGGCCCAACGAGCAGTACTTC. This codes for CASSDRATAGGPNEQYF.